This T cell receptor (beta chain) is from a study of blood T cell repertoires in COVID-19. The CDR3 contains 13 residues. In germline, CDR1 is SGHRS, CDR2 YFSETQ. Trimming took 5 bases from V and 0 from J, leaving 6 bases between them. Seattle patients were enrolled during active infection and followed longitudinally. In the original workflow: Amplification of reference gene primers provided the estimated nucleated cell counts. Assay: immunoSEQ multiplex PCR; the TCRdb copy retains only in-frame clones and omits some. V and J calls and clone size follow that table, whereas D and trimming were derived from the DNA. Of tens of thousands of clones detected, roughly 86% appear once; the ten largest clones hold 7.9%.

The sequence came from a man aged 55 to 70 with COVID-19, enrolled during active disease. This sequence joins TRBV5-1 and TRBJ1-5; D unresolved. The sequenced material came from peripheral blood. CDR3 sequence: CASRADSNQPQHF. In nucleotides, the CDR3 is TGCGCCAGCAGGGCCGATAGCAATCAGCCCCAGCATTTT.